Below, one T cell receptor (beta chain) is given with its context. Its antigen target is currently unknown. Nothing much larger sits one base from this clone, and base qualities are not available. Per the publication, the time point label means: about 28 days (+/-7) after the second vaccine dose. Because spike-specific TCR depth and breadth did not differ between the two schedules, AZD1222 recipients who got a second dose at roughly 4 weeks were pooled with those who got a second dose at roughly 12 weeks. Vaccinee samples came from UK trials COV001 and COV002, including a single-blind randomized controlled phase 2/3 trial of AZD1222 (ChAdOx1 nCoV-19) in healthy adults. For TCRbeta chain sequencing, PBMC samples were collected from trial participants at day 0 and at day 28 after the second dose. Its CDR3 holds 14 amino acids, cysteine through phenylalanine. Left in the record is the CDR3 DNA by itself, 42 bases read in frame from the first base. Via the germline V gene, CDR1 is SGHDN and CDR2 FVKESK. The V end gives up 4 bases and the J end 8 bases, leaving 8 bases in the junction not matched to a gene.

This specimen comes from a study of T cell responses to AZD1222 COVID-19 vaccine (dated by TCRdb to about 2021). About the full investigation: A total of under 250 trial participants underwent TCR sequencing, of whom roughly 210 had received two doses of AZD1222 and around 25 had received two doses of the MenACWY control vaccine. Trial participants were enrolled into age subgroups of 18-55, 56-69 and 70-plus years, which contained around 150, 28 and 57 TCR-sequenced participants, respectively. Overall study results and their limits: Most participants were white British and females outnumbered males, and the authors suggested that clonal diversity may have been underestimated. No day 14 peak-response samples were available, so repertoires were characterized only after the peak T cell response. The whole spike protein was spanned by vaccine-associated CD4 TCRs, and dominant responses were seen in regions 160-218 and 743-854. In the small 56-69-year group, the increase in depth fell short of significance, most likely because of low power. After two AZD1222 doses, both the breadth and the depth of spike-specific TCRs were significantly higher than at day 0 and than in MenACWY recipients. Epitopes outside the regions mutated in the B.1.351 and B.1.1.7 variants were reportedly recognized by nearly half of the unique spike-specific TCRs. Only a handful of AZD1222 recipients were SARS-CoV-2 seropositive at baseline, limiting conclusions about previously exposed vaccinees.

The CDR3 regions of human TCRbeta chains were analyzed by immunosequencing. Under the source paper's analysis protocol: TCRs in the repertoires were matched against a reference library of SARS-CoV-2-specific TCRs that had been generated with the MIRA antigen-specificity platform. Breadth was defined as the fraction of unique TCRs that were SARS-CoV-2-associated, and depth was defined as the fraction of total T cells that were SARS-CoV-2-associated. Using the MIRA data, each spike-specific TCR was assigned both to the spike region to which the TCR was reactive and to a CD4 or CD8 class. Log10-transformed breadth and depth values were compared by one-way ANOVA with Sidak's multiple comparisons tests. The source is immuneACCESS, and TCRdb retained only in-frame sequences with V and J called. Part of the clones is not carried over; for the studies checked, unresolved V genes explain less than half of this, and the remainder is unexplained. Clone size and V and J calls were adopted from that table, with D and trimming inferred from the DNA. The sample has about 150,000 clones on record, 91% of them singletons. Under 4% of the sample belongs to the ten largest clones.

The chain couples TRBV14 to TRBJ1-2, with 9 bases aligning to TRBD1. The specimen was peripheral blood, collected 28 days after the second AZD1222 dose. This clonotype was sampled from an adult who received the AZD1222 COVID-19 vaccine. The nucleotide sequence reads TGTGCCAGCAGCCGCCCGGGACAGGGTTTCGGCTACACCTTC. This is translated as CASSRPGQGFGYTF.